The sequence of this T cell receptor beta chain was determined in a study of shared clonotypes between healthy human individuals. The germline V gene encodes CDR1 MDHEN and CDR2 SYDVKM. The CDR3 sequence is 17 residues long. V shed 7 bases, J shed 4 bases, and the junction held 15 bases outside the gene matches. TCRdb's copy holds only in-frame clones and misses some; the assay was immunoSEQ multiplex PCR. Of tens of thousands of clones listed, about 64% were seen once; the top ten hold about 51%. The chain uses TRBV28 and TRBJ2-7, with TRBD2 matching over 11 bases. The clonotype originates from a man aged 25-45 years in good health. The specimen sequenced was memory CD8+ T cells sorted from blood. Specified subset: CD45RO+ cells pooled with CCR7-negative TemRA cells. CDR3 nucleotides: TGTGCCAGCACACGGACTAGCGGGCTTACCCTTACATACGAGCAGTACTTC. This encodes CASTRTSGLTLTYEQYF.